One and the same sample provided the 26 T cell receptor beta chains below, sequenced in a study of blood T cell repertoires in COVID-19 (dated by TCRdb to the early 2020s). The receptor library was made with the immunoSEQ multiplex PCR assay. TCRdb's version of the immuneACCESS table is confined to in-frame rearrangements and falls short of the full clone set. An unresolved V gene accounts for under half of the shortfall where checked; the remainder is of unknown origin. The sample table holds 250,000 to 350,000 clones, of which around nine tenths were seen once. The biggest ten clones account for less than 3% of the sample. What was sequenced was PBMCs or T cells enriched from blood (not recorded which). The receptors originated from a woman in her forties or fifties who had been exposed to COVID-19.

V gene TRBV20-1 combines with J gene TRBJ2-1; 11 bases align to TRBD2. The CDR3 has 14 amino acids. Germline CDR1 and CDR2: DFQATT and SNEGSKA (reference sequence). V lost 3 bases to trimming and J lost 4 bases; unmatched junction nucleotides: 2. CDR3 sequence (DNA): TGCAGTGCTAGTAGCGGGGGGGATTACAATGAGCAGTTCTTC. It is translated as CSASSGGDYNEQFF.

The V call is TRBV24-1, the J call TRBJ1-4, with D possibly TRBD1 on 5 matching bases. V lost 2 bases and J lost 0, with 9 bases in between. The CDR3 runs 16 residues. The germline CDR1 and CDR2 sequences are KGHDR and SFDVKD. Written as DNA, the CDR3 is TGTGCCACCAGTGATTCCCGACAGTCAACTAATGAAAAACTGTTTTTT. Translated: CATSDSRQSTNEKLFF.

The genes are TRBV28 and TRBJ1-5; perhaps TRBD1 as D (5 bases). The CDR3 runs 16 residues. The germline V gene has CDR1 MDHEN and CDR2 SYDVKM. Trimming left V 7 bases short and J 3 bases short, with 19 bases between. CDR3 amino acids: CASTPGSGGLNQPQHF. The DNA for the CDR3 is TGTGCCAGCACCCCAGGGTCCGGGGGTCTCAATCAGCCCCAGCATTTT.

In DNA form, the CDR3 reads TGTGCCAGCAGTGAAGGGTGGGCAGCAGATCAGCCCCAGCATTTT. Amino acids: CASSEGWAADQPQHF. The V call is TRBV6-1, the J call TRBJ1-5, with D unclear. Trimming removed 1 base from V and 5 bases from J, with 12 bases in between. CDR1 and CDR2 from the germline V gene are MNHNS and SASEGT. CDR3 length: 15 residues.

The chain employs TRBV24-1 and TRBJ2-2; 9 bases are shared with TRBD1. This CDR3 has 16 amino acids. Per the germline V gene, CDR1 is KGHDR and CDR2 is SFDVKD. After removal of 4 bases from V and 4 bases from J, the junction contained 6 bases not matched to a gene. The CDR3 nucleotides read TGTGCCACCAGTGACACCCGACAGGGGGGCACCGGGGAGCTGTTTTTT. It specifies CATSDTRQGGTGELFF.

The chain employs TRBV5-1 and TRBJ1-1, with a tentative D call TRBD1 (6 bases). V shed 0 bases and J shed 4 bases, with 19 bases lying between them. This CDR3 contains 17 residues. Germline CDR1 reads SGHRS; CDR2 reads YFSETQ. The CDR3, as DNA: TGCGCCAGCAGCTTGGGCAGCGTCAGGGGCGGTAGCACTGAAGCTTTCTTT. Protein sequence: CASSLGSVRGGSTEAFF.

The chain has TRBV29-1 and TRBJ2-4; tentative D call: TRBD2 (5 bases). Trimming took 5 bases from V and 1 from J, leaving 9 bases between them. The V gene's germline CDR1 is SQVTM and CDR2 ANQGSEA. The CDR3 has 13 amino acids. CDR3 sequence: CSVSGFAKNIQYF. In DNA form, the CDR3 reads TGCAGCGTTTCGGGGTTTGCCAAAAACATTCAGTACTTC.

This clone was recorded once. The gene calls are TRBV10-3 and TRBJ1-4; weak D call: TRBD1 (5 bases). This CDR3 comprises 13 residues. Germline values: CDR1 ENHRY, CDR2 SYGVKD. V lost 11 bases to trimming and J lost 7 bases, with 17 bases between them. The CDR3 DNA sequence: TGTGCCGGATCCCAGGGTAGCGGTGAAAAACTGTTTTTT. Amino acid sequence: CAGSQGSGEKLFF.

The rearrangement uses TRBV15 and TRBJ2-7, with a possible D match to TRBD2 (6 bases). The CDR3 has 15 residues. V dropped 0 bases and J dropped 3 bases, with 12 bases sitting between them. Germline-derived CDR1 and CDR2 are LNHNV and YYDKDF (reference sequence). The CDR3 protein is CATSRESPGVYEQYF. CDR3 coding DNA: TGTGCCACCAGCAGAGAATCCCCGGGGGTCTACGAGCAGTACTTC.

This rearrangement joins TRBV6-5 to TRBJ2-5; 7 nucleotides agree with TRBD1. V shed 7 bases, J shed 2 bases, and the junction held 4 bases outside the gene matches. In germline, CDR1 is MNHEY, CDR2 SVGAGI. CDR3 length equals 13 residues. CDR3 in amino acids: CASTRDRQETQYF. DNA of the CDR3: TGTGCCAGCACCAGGGACAGACAAGAGACCCAGTACTTC.

This chain joins TRBV2 and TRBJ2-5, with TRBD2 matching over 8 bases. V was pared by 4 bases and J by 5 bases, with 9 bases of the junction left unmatched. The germline CDR1 and CDR2 sequences are SNHLY and FYNNEI. The length of the CDR3 is 15 residues. The CDR3 nucleotides read TGTGCCAGCAGTGCCGGGGGGGCGTCGAGGGAGACCCAGTACTTC. Amino acid sequence: CASSAGGASRETQYF.

The V call is TRBV29-1, the J call TRBJ2-1, with 9 bases aligning to TRBD2. The CDR3 sequence is 13 residues long. The V and J ends lost 5 bases and 4 bases, in that order; junction bases with no gene match: 3. Germline CDR1 SQVTM, CDR2 ANQGSEA. The CDR3 DNA reads as TGCAGCGTTCGGCGGGGGGGATACAATGAGCAGTTCTTC. Residues: CSVRRGGYNEQFF.

The genes are TRBV19 and TRBJ1-5, with D perhaps TRBD1 (6 bases). The CDR3 contains 15 residues. V was shortened by 2 bases and J by 6 bases, with 14 bases between the two germline ends. CDR1 LNHDA and CDR2 SQIVND come from the germline V gene (reference sequence). The CDR3 protein is CASSIISGVSQPQHF. The CDR3 DNA is TGTGCCAGTAGTATAATTTCAGGGGTTAGTCAGCCCCAGCATTTT.

This clone was detected only once. The chain has TRBV5-5 and TRBJ1-1, with D perhaps matching TRBD1 (5 bases). V lost 4 bases, J lost 0 bases, and 13 bases lay in between. Germline V CDR1 and CDR2: SGHKS, YYEKEE (reference sequence). The CDR3 extends over 15 amino acids. CDR3 DNA sequence: TGTGCCAGCAGCCCGGGACTGACAATGAACACTGAAGCTTTCTTT. Its protein product is CASSPGLTMNTEAFF.

The chain is built from TRBV3-1 (or the pseudogene TRBV3-2) and TRBJ1-6, with D hard to call. Germline CDR1 is LGHDT and CDR2 is YNNKEL (reference sequence). The CDR3 runs to 15 residues. The V end lost 4 bases, the J end lost 5 bases, and 12 bases lay between the germline ends. The CDR3 sequence is CASSPSLNNNSPLHF. The CDR3 DNA follows: TGTGCCAGCAGCCCTTCCCTCAACAATAATTCACCCCTCCACTTT.

The CDR3 sequence is CASSAARGDQPQHF. CDR3 nucleotides: TGTGCCAGCAGCGCCGCCAGGGGGGATCAGCCCCAGCATTTT. The V and J genes are TRBV7-9 and TRBJ1-5, with 7 bases that match TRBD1. The V gene's germline CDR1 is SEHNR and CDR2 FQNEAQ (reference sequence). The CDR3 extends over 14 amino acids. V dropped 5 bases and J dropped 5; count of bases not matched to a gene: 6. Full variable domain (outside the CDR3, taken from reference TRBV7-9 and TRBJ1-5): DTGVSQNPRHKITKRGQNVTFRCDPISEHNRLYWYRQTLGQGPEFLTYFQNEAQLEKSRLLSDRFSAERPKGSFSTLEIQRTEQGDSAMYLCASSAARGDQPQHFGDGTRLSIL.

The gene calls are TRBV25-1 and TRBJ1-6; TRBD1 matches 7 bases. The germline V gene has CDR1 MGHDK and CDR2 SYGVNS. V was pared by 0 bases and J by 7 bases, with 6 bases of the junction left unmatched. The CDR3 is made up of 16 amino acids. Here the CDR3 DNA reads TGTGCCAGCAGTGAATACCAGGGGGAATCCAATTCACCCCTCCACTTT. It translates to CASSEYQGESNSPLHF. The variable domain in full, completed from reference TRBV25-1 and TRBJ1-6, reads EADIYQTPRYLVIGTGKKITLECSQTMGHDKMYWYQQDPGMELHLIHYSYGVNSTEKGDLSSESTVSRIRTEHFPLTLESARPSHTSQYLCASSEYQGESNSPLHFGNGTRLTVT.

The rearrangement joins TRBV5-4 to TRBJ2-2; tentative D call: TRBD2 (5 bases). The V gene lost 2 bases and the J gene lost 3 bases, with 11 bases spanning the gap. The CDR3 runs 15 residues. The germline CDR1 and CDR2 sequences are SGHNT and YYREEE (reference sequence). In nucleotides, the CDR3 is TGTGCCAGCAGCTTAACCGGGATATACACCGGGGAGCTGTTTTTT. Protein sequence: CASSLTGIYTGELFF.

This chain uses TRBV27 with TRBJ2-4, with 8 nucleotides matching TRBD1. From germline, CDR1 is MNHEY and CDR2 SMNVEV (reference sequence). V trimming: 3 bases; J trimming: 8 bases; junction bases outside the gene matches: 3. This CDR3 spans 13 amino acids. The CDR3 DNA follows: TGTGCCAGCAGTTTTCAGGGGGCGTACATTCAGTACTTC. Translating it yields CASSFQGAYIQYF.

The count of this clone is one. V usage is TRBV2 and J usage is TRBJ2-1; 8 nucleotides align to TRBD1. CDR1 and CDR2 from the germline V gene are SNHLY and FYNNEI. The trim removed 5 bases at V and 5 bases at J, leaving 5 bases unmatched. This CDR3 is 14 amino acids long. Here the CDR3 DNA reads TGTGCCAGCAGTTCACAGGGGGTTAACAATGAGCAGTTCTTC. Its protein is CASSSQGVNNEQFF.

This CDR3 reads CASSQSHRGSTGELFF. CDR3 DNA sequence: TGTGCCAGCAGCCAGTCTCACAGGGGATCCACCGGGGAGCTGTTTTTT. The chain carries TRBV3-1 (or the pseudogene TRBV3-2) and TRBJ2-2; TRBD1 matches at 7 bases. This CDR3 spans 16 amino acids. Germline V gene data show CDR1 as LGHDT and CDR2 as YNNKEL (reference sequence). The trim removed 3 bases at V and 4 bases at J, leaving 8 bases unmatched.

J is TRBJ2-5 and V is TRBV19; 8 bases fit TRBD1. The CDR3 is made up of 13 amino acids. The germline V gene encodes CDR1 LNHDA and CDR2 SQIVND (reference sequence). The ends lost 6 bases at V and 5 bases at J; junction bases unmatched: 5. The CDR3 loop reads CASRSPGGETQYF. In nucleotides, the CDR3 is TGTGCCAGTAGGTCACCAGGGGGCGAGACCCAGTACTTC. Combining the CDR3 with reference TRBV19 and TRBJ2-5 gives the whole variable domain DGGITQSPKYLFRKEGQNVTLSCEQNLNHDAMYWYRQDPGQGLRLIYYSQIVNDFQKGDIAEGYSVSREKKESFPLTVTSAQKNPTAFYLCASRSPGGETQYFGPGTRLLVL.

The chain employs TRBV3-1 (or the pseudogene TRBV3-2) and TRBJ2-7; TRBD1 matches 9 bases. Germline loops: CDR1 LGHDT, CDR2 YNNKEL (reference sequence). CDR3 length equals 16 residues. V trimming: 0 bases; J trimming: 9 bases; junction bases outside the gene matches: 12. The CDR3 sequence: CASSQEDRGYVGAQYF. DNA for the CDR3: TGTGCCAGCAGCCAAGAGGACAGGGGCTACGTGGGAGCGCAGTACTTC.

This chain uses TRBV7-9 with TRBJ2-5, with 7 bases fitting TRBD2. Looked up from germline, CDR1 is SEHNR and CDR2 is FQNEAQ (reference sequence). V gave up 1 base and J gave up 5 bases; unmatched junction bases: 1. This CDR3 contains 13 residues. The CDR3 nucleotides are TGTGCCAGCAGCTTAGGACTAGCCGAGACCCAGTACTTC. It yields the protein CASSLGLAETQYF. The full variable domain, its missing parts supplied by reference TRBV7-9 and TRBJ2-5, is DTGVSQNPRHKITKRGQNVTFRCDPISEHNRLYWYRQTLGQGPEFLTYFQNEAQLEKSRLLSDRFSAERPKGSFSTLEIQRTEQGDSAMYLCASSLGLAETQYFGPGTRLLVL.

This chain uses TRBV4-2 with TRBJ1-1; the D gene is possibly TRBD1 (5 bases). CDR1 LGHNA and CDR2 YNFKEQ come from the germline V gene. Trimming removed 1 base at V and 8 bases at J, with 14 bases between. This CDR3 comprises 14 residues. Written as DNA, the CDR3 is TGTGCCAGCAGCCAAGGAAGGGGTAGAACCGAAGCTTTCTTT. Encoded protein: CASSQGRGRTEAFF.

The rearrangement uses TRBV6-5 and TRBJ2-4; D is possibly TRBD1 (5 bases). There are 14 residues in the CDR3. CDR1 MNHEY and CDR2 SVGAGI come from the germline V gene. V was trimmed by 6 bases and J by 0 bases, leaving 9 bases between them. The CDR3 sequence: CASRDSLAKNIQYF. In nucleotides, the CDR3 is TGTGCCAGCAGAGACAGTCTAGCCAAAAACATTCAGTACTTC.